The present entry profiles one T cell receptor (beta chain) with its context. Its antigen remains undetermined. Within one base of it there is no much larger clone, and no base qualities were kept. The collaborating institutions used their own protocols to collect whole blood in K2EDTA tubes. For TCRbeta analysis, collaborators shipped samples as frozen whole blood, isolated PBMCs, or DNA extracted from either of those sample types. The immunoSEQ Assay, a bias-controlled multiplex PCR, was used to amplify TCRbeta CDR3 regions from genomic DNA. As for the original processing: The number of nucleated cells in each sample was estimated from the amplification of reference gene primers within the assay. To quantify the absolute abundance of each unique TCRbeta CDR3 rearrangement, sequence reads were collapsed and filtered. Productive Simpson clonality was computed per sample as the square root of Simpson's diversity index over productive rearrangements. Entries here come from immuneACCESS through TCRdb and include only in-frame sequences with V and J called. Some clones fail to appear in such tables; in the studies checked, an unresolved V gene covers under half of the shortfall, and the cause of the remainder is unknown. Clonal size and the V and J genes are those of that table, whereas D and trimming came from the DNA. This sample comprises roughly 87,000 clones, 86% of them detected only once. Of the sample, approximately 8.1% is held by the ten largest clones.

V is pared back by 0 bases and J by 3 bases, with 7 bases lying between the germline termini. Taken from the germline V gene, the CDR1 and CDR2 loops are SGHRS and YFSETQ. The CDR3 numbers 13 residues from cysteine through phenylalanine. Only CDR3 DNA is held: 39 bases, read in frame from base 1. The data stem from a study of blood T cell repertoires in COVID-19 (TCRdb year 2020). In the study overall: Collaborator samples came from the United States, Italy and Spain and covered acute and convalescent phases of COVID-19. The prospective study material was composed of cDNA or gDNA derived from T cells, B-cell-depleted T cells, or PBMCs. Subjects who had been exposed to COVID-19, were actively infected with it, or had recovered from it provided the deeply sampled blood TCRbeta repertoires that made up the dataset. A freely available public database, intended as a resource for researchers studying the immune response to SARS-CoV-2, is where the repertoires were released. The samples were drawn from two sources: the first 160 participants of the ongoing ImmuneRACE study, and 1,000 to 1,500 subjects contributed by 6 global collaborators. Sample metadata almost always included a de-identified subject ID, COVID-19 status, age in years and sex. Where available, HLA class I and class II types were taken from metadata supplied by the sample provider and were not determined by assay-based typing.

Overall study outcomes, separate from this receptor: How much clinical and demographic metadata was included differed by source and by participant, and the metadata was provided uncurated.

The V and J segments used are TRBV5-1 and TRBJ2-7, with TRBD1 tentatively as D gene (5 bases match). The sequenced sample was peripheral blood. This TCR was recovered from a man between 45 and 60 years old with active COVID-19. The sequenced DNA: TGCGCCAGCAGCTTGGCCCAGGGCTACGAGCAGTACTTC. Its amino acids are CASSLAQGYEQYF.